The clone carrying this T cell receptor beta chain was seen a handful of times. The antigen is not known. These data originate in a study of cytomegalovirus exposure and HLA in healthy donors. The overall study: Of all 400 or so donors who were genotyped, roughly 83% belonged to the Caucasian-associated ancestry cluster. Study-wide points: In a later analysis, compared with equally common non-associated chains, HLA-associated beta chains were more expanded. As a later analysis revealed, the rate of TCR association differed by HLA locus, with DRB1 most and HLA-C fewest.

It was with 60 Vbeta and 13 Jbeta primers that the PCR ran. Assay: immunoSEQ multiplex PCR; the TCRdb copy retains only in-frame clones and omits some. Of over 80,000 clones listed, just under 80% are singletons. This CDR3 is 15 amino acids long. V lost 6 bases and J 6 bases, leaving 21 bases between the germline ends. The germline V gene has CDR1 MNHEY and CDR2 SVGAGI. This TCR was recovered from a woman between 40 and 50 years old in good health and CMV-seronegative. The sample consisted of PBMCs. The rearrangement joins TRBV6-5 to TRBJ2-7; D is perhaps TRBD2 (7 bases). CDR3 in DNA: TGTGCCAGCAGCTCCGGGGAGGGGGGGAGCTTCGAGCAGTACTTC. Its protein is CASSSGEGGSFEQYF.